The 5 T cell receptor beta chains reported below all come from one sample, sequenced in a study of PD-L1 blockade in urothelial cancer. Regarding time point: pretreatment peripheral blood. TCRdb's copy holds only in-frame clones and misses some; the assay was immunoSEQ multiplex PCR. The table lists roughly 130,000 clones, approximately 88% of them singletons. Sequenced here: PBMCs, sampled around atezolizumab (anti-PD-L1) treatment. The source is a man aged 45-65 years with urothelial cancer.

The chain uses TRBV27 and TRBJ2-2; 13 nucleotides agree with TRBD2. With V trimmed by 6 bases and J by 6 bases, 4 bases remained unmatched. The CDR3 is 15 amino acids. Germline V lookup: CDR1 MNHEY, CDR2 SMNVEV (reference sequence). CDR3 residues: CASRLTSGGSGELFF. The CDR3 DNA reads TGTGCCAGCAGGTTGACTAGCGGGGGGTCCGGGGAGCTGTTTTTT.

The gene calls are TRBV5-1 and TRBJ2-1; weak D call: TRBD1 (5 bases). CDR3 length equals 16 residues. CDR1 is SGHRS and CDR2 is YFSETQ in the germline V gene. V lost 0 bases and J lost 2, with 12 bases in between. CDR3 amino acids: CASSLAVGAPYNEQFF. The CDR3 coding sequence is TGCGCCAGCAGCTTGGCAGTAGGGGCCCCCTACAATGAGCAGTTCTTC.

This rearrangement joins TRBV1 to TRBJ2-7; TRBD2 was called by the table and not checked on the DNA. TRBV1 is termed a pseudogene. The CDR3 length is 16 residues. In nucleotides, the CDR3 is TGCACCAGCAGCCCGCCGGGACTAGCGGCGCCCCACGAGCAGTACTTC. Translating it yields CTSSPPGLAAPHEQYF.

This chain's CDR3 is CAGARTGGSNQPQHF. In DNA, the CDR3 is TGTGCCGGGGCGAGAACAGGGGGCTCTAATCAGCCCCAGCATTTT. The gene calls are TRBV28 and TRBJ1-5; 9 bases align to TRBD1. CDR1 MDHEN and CDR2 SYDVKM come from the germline V gene. Trimming removed 11 bases from V and 4 bases from J; junction bases left unmatched: 12. The CDR3 spans 15 residues.

CDR3 nucleotide sequence: TGTGCCAGCAGGGCCTACTACACAGATACGCAGTATTTT. This encodes CASRAYYTDTQYF. The chain uses TRBV2 and TRBJ2-3; D gene ambiguous. Per germline, CDR1 SNHLY and CDR2 FYNNEI. The CDR3 is made up of 13 amino acids. V dropped 6 bases and J dropped 2 bases, with 9 bases sitting between them.